These 23 T cell receptor beta chains came from one sample sequenced in a study of blood T cell repertoires in COVID-19. The method was immunoSEQ multiplex PCR; TCRdb's version includes in-frame clones alone and lacks a portion of them. The top ten clones hold around 9.6% of a sample with about 46,000 clones, 88% of them seen once. Material: peripheral blood. The receptors here all came from a man aged 45-65 years with active COVID-19.

V usage is TRBV6-4 and J usage is TRBJ2-2, with a possible D match to TRBD1 (5 bases). The V gene lost 5 bases and the J gene lost 6 bases, with 10 bases spanning the gap. The CDR3 is 13 residues long. Germline values: CDR1 MRHNA, CDR2 SNTAGT. The DNA of the CDR3 is TGTGCCAGCAGTAAGACGACAGCCGGGGAGCTGTTTTTT. It yields the protein CASSKTTAGELFF.

V and J are TRBV19 and TRBJ2-5; D ambiguous. With 7 bases removed from V and 5 bases from J, the gap between germline ends came to 11 bases. Per the germline V gene, CDR1 is LNHDA and CDR2 is SQIVND (reference sequence). The CDR3 is 12 amino acids. DNA for the CDR3: TGTGCCAGTACTGGGTACGGGGAGACCCAGTACTTC. This codes for CASTGYGETQYF.

The chain has TRBV7-2 and TRBJ2-6; perhaps TRBD2 as D (5 bases). Per germline, CDR1 SGHTA and CDR2 FQGNSA. V lost 8 bases, J lost 0 bases, and 11 bases lay in between. The CDR3 runs 15 residues. CDR3: CASLRDNSGANVLTF. The CDR3 region has the DNA TGTGCCAGCCTGAGGGATAACTCTGGGGCCAACGTCCTGACTTTC.

This clone was seen just once. V and J are TRBV2 and TRBJ1-2, with D possibly TRBD1 on 6 matching bases. The germline CDR1 and CDR2 sequences are SNHLY and FYNNEI. V was clipped by 6 bases and J by 6 bases, with 14 bases between them. The CDR3 has 13 residues. In DNA form, the CDR3 reads TGTGCCAGCAGGAGGGTAGGGGGTGATGGCTACACCTTC. Residues: CASRRVGGDGYTF.

The J gene is TRBJ1-2, the V gene TRBV6-5; D unresolved. Germline-derived CDR1 and CDR2 are MNHEY and SVGAGI. Trimming shortened V by 6 bases and J by 4 bases, and 9 bases separated the two germline ends. CDR3 length: 12 residues. Written as DNA, the CDR3 is TGTGCCAGCAGCTCACAGCCCTATGGCTACACCTTC. It yields the protein CASSSQPYGYTF.

This clone was counted once. The rearrangement links TRBV5-1 to TRBJ2-3; perhaps TRBD1 as D (6 bases). Germline-derived CDR1 and CDR2 are SGHRS and YFSETQ. V was trimmed by 3 bases and J by 6 bases, leaving 17 bases between them. The CDR3 consists of 15 residues. The CDR3 here is CASSSEDRAGDTQYF. The CDR3 DNA sequence: TGCGCCAGCAGCTCTGAGGACAGAGCAGGGGATACGCAGTATTTT.

The CDR3 nucleotides read TGTGCCAGCAGCCAAGAACGGTCACCCCTCCACTTT. Protein sequence: CASSQERSPLHF. The rearrangement joins TRBV3-1 (or the pseudogene TRBV3-2) to TRBJ1-6; D gene uncertain. Deletions cut 0 bases from V and 10 bases from J, with 4 bases between. The CDR3 extends over 12 amino acids. Germline CDR1 LGHDT, CDR2 YNNKEL (reference sequence).

Only a few counts were recorded for this clone. The chain joins TRBV4-3 to TRBJ2-7; the match to TRBD2 covers 13 bases. Germline trimming cut 0 bases from V and 7 bases from J; bases unmatched to any gene: 9. CDR1 is LGHNA and CDR2 is YSLEER in the germline V gene. The CDR3 runs to 17 residues. CDR3 sequence (DNA): TGCGCCAGCAGCCAAGAAGCCCGGACTAGCGGGAGCGTTGAGCAGTACTTC. Translated, it gives CASSQEARTSGSVEQYF.

The rearrangement joins TRBV5-1 to TRBJ2-2, with a possible D match to TRBD2 (6 bases). The CDR3 loop spans 16 amino acids. Germline V lookup: CDR1 SGHRS, CDR2 YFSETQ. V lost 0 bases and J lost 0, with 9 bases in between. CDR3 loop: CASSLAGVANTGELFF. CDR3 DNA sequence: TGCGCCAGCAGCTTGGCGGGGGTCGCGAACACCGGGGAGCTGTTTTTT. The full variable domain, its missing parts supplied by reference TRBV5-1 and TRBJ2-2, is KAGVTQTPRYLIKTRGQQVTLSCSPISGHRSVSWYQQTPGQGLQFLFEYFSETQRNKGNFPGRFSGRQFSNSRSEMNVSTLELGDSALYLCASSLAGVANTGELFFGEGSRLTVL.

This clone was recorded only once. The rearrangement joins TRBV2 to TRBJ1-2, with D tentatively TRBD1 (6 bases). Germline V gives CDR1 SNHLY, CDR2 FYNNEI. Trimming took 3 bases from V and 7 from J, leaving 12 bases between them. The CDR3 extends over 13 amino acids. The DNA of the CDR3 is TGTGCCAGCAGTGAGCAGGGGATGGGTGGCTACACCTTC. Translating it yields CASSEQGMGGYTF. Full variable domain (remainder filled in from reference TRBV2 and TRBJ1-2): EPEVTQTPSHQVTQMGQEVILRCVPISNHLYFYWYRQILGQKVEFLVSFYNNEISEKSEIFDDQFSVERPDGSNFTLKIRSTKLEDSAMYFCASSEQGMGGYTFGSGTRLTVV.

The chain is built from TRBV30 and TRBJ2-6; D remains unclear. CDR1 and CDR2 (germline): GTSNPN, SVGIG (reference sequence). CDR3 length equals 13 residues. The CDR3 nucleotides read TGTGCTTCTGACACATCTGGGGCCAACGTCCTGACTTTC. Encoded protein: CASDTSGANVLTF. Based on the CDR3 plus reference TRBV30 and TRBJ2-6, the full variable domain is SQTIHQWPATLVQPVGSPLSLECTVEGTSNPNLYWYRQAAGRGLQLLFYSVGIGQISSEVPQNLSASRPQDRQFILSSKKLLLSDSGFYLCASDTSGANVLTFGAGSRLTVL.

The chain recombines TRBV6-6 with TRBJ2-7; 7 bases fit TRBD1. Germline CDR1 MNHNY, CDR2 SVGAGI (reference sequence). V trimming: 0 bases; J trimming: 5 bases; junction bases outside the gene matches: 7. The CDR3 contains 15 residues. This CDR3 reads CASSYSRQGVNEQYF. DNA of the CDR3: TGTGCCAGCAGTTACTCGAGGCAGGGGGTTAACGAGCAGTACTTC.

This clone was counted only a few times. The chain combines TRBV6-5 with TRBJ1-2; D possibly corresponds to TRBD1 (5 bases). V was shortened by 7 bases and J by 6 bases, with 18 bases between the two germline ends. The CDR3 has 14 residues. From germline, CDR1 is MNHEY and CDR2 SVGAGI. Here the CDR3 DNA reads TGTGCCAGCACTCAGGGCACGGCAGGCCATGGCTACACCTTC. Translated: CASTQGTAGHGYTF.

This sequence joins TRBV6-4 and TRBJ2-3; 8 positions match TRBD2. With V trimmed by 6 bases and J by 2 bases, 13 bases remained unmatched. CDR1 MRHNA and CDR2 SNTAGT come from the germline V gene. The CDR3 has 17 residues. As DNA, the CDR3 is TGTGCCAGCAGCGTCTATGGCGGGAGGAAGTACACAGATACGCAGTATTTT. Encoded protein: CASSVYGGRKYTDTQYF.

The chain couples TRBV7-9 to TRBJ1-1; D is unresolved. V dropped 4 bases and J dropped 4 bases, with 10 bases sitting between them. The CDR3 has 13 residues. Per germline, CDR1 SEHNR and CDR2 FQNEAQ (reference sequence). In nucleotides, the CDR3 is TGTGCCAGCAGCTCGCAGACACCCACTGAAGCTTTCTTT. Protein sequence: CASSSQTPTEAFF.

The chain is built from TRBV7-2 and TRBJ1-3; D perhaps matches TRBD1 (5 bases). Germline CDR1 is SGHTA and CDR2 is FQGNSA. The CDR3 spans 12 residues. V was shortened by 8 bases and J by 7 bases, with 12 bases between the two germline ends. CDR3 bases: TGTGCCAGCGGGCAGGGTTGGAACACCATATATTTT. Its translation is CASGQGWNTIYF.

The genes are TRBV6-2 or TRBV6-3 and TRBJ2-4, with TRBD1 matching over 11 bases. Germline CDR1 and CDR2: MNHEY and SVGEGT. The V gene end was trimmed by 2 bases and the J gene end by 14 bases; junction bases not matched to a gene: 5. The CDR3 is 13 residues long. The CDR3 nucleotides are TGTGCCAGCAGTTACAGGGACAGGGGGTCGAAGTACTTC. It is translated as CASSYRDRGSKYF.

The chain links TRBV10-3 to TRBJ2-5, with 7 nucleotides matching TRBD2. From germline, CDR1 is ENHRY and CDR2 SYGVKD. The CDR3 totals 14 residues. Trimming at V came to 4 bases and at J to 2 bases, leaving 4 bases not matched to a gene. The CDR3 loop reads CAISAYSGQETQYF. The CDR3 DNA reads as TGTGCCATCAGTGCCTATAGCGGGCAAGAGACCCAGTACTTC.

The chain has TRBV6-2 or TRBV6-3 and TRBJ2-7, with 10 bases identical to TRBD2. V lost 2 bases, J lost 3 bases, and 4 bases stayed unmatched. Germline CDR1 is MNHEY and CDR2 is SVGEGT. This CDR3 region has 15 residues. The chain's CDR3 is CASSYLAGASYEQYF. CDR3 DNA: TGTGCCAGCAGTTACCTAGCGGGAGCGAGCTACGAGCAGTACTTC.

This sequence joins TRBV28 and TRBJ1-5; 7 nucleotides agree with TRBD1. The V segment lost 6 bases and the J segment 0 bases; nucleotides outside the gene matches: 2. CDR1 and CDR2 (germline): MDHEN, SYDVKM. CDR3 length: 14 amino acids. For the CDR3, the DNA is TGTGCCAGCAGGGACAGGAATAGCAATCAGCCCCAGCATTTT. It is translated as CASRDRNSNQPQHF.

V usage is TRBV10-3 and J usage is TRBJ1-2, with D unresolved. V was pared by 9 bases and J by 4 bases, with 21 bases between. Germline loops: CDR1 ENHRY, CDR2 SYGVKD. The CDR3 is made up of 15 amino acids. The DNA of the CDR3 is TGTGCCATTTGGGGAGGTGGGCGCCGTCCCTATGGCTACACCTTC. Translation: CAIWGGGRRPYGYTF.

The rearrangement uses TRBV3-1 (or the pseudogene TRBV3-2) and TRBJ1-1, with TRBD1 as a possible D gene (5 bases). Germline assignment: CDR1 LGHDT and CDR2 YNNKEL (reference sequence). V lost 0 bases to trimming and J lost 7 bases, with 15 bases between them. CDR3 length: 15 amino acids. DNA of the CDR3: TGTGCCAGCAGCCAAGAATGGGGACTTGAGGGTGAAGCTTTCTTT. Residues: CASSQEWGLEGEAFF.

J is TRBJ2-3 and V is TRBV7-9; D is possibly TRBD2 (6 bases). Germline V lookup: CDR1 SEHNR, CDR2 FQNEAQ (reference sequence). V dropped 6 bases and J dropped 4 bases, with 17 bases sitting between them. CDR3 length equals 15 residues. As DNA, the CDR3 is TGTGCCAGCAGGGGGGGTACGGGTCGCGCAGATACGCAGTATTTT. This sequence encodes CASRGGTGRADTQYF.